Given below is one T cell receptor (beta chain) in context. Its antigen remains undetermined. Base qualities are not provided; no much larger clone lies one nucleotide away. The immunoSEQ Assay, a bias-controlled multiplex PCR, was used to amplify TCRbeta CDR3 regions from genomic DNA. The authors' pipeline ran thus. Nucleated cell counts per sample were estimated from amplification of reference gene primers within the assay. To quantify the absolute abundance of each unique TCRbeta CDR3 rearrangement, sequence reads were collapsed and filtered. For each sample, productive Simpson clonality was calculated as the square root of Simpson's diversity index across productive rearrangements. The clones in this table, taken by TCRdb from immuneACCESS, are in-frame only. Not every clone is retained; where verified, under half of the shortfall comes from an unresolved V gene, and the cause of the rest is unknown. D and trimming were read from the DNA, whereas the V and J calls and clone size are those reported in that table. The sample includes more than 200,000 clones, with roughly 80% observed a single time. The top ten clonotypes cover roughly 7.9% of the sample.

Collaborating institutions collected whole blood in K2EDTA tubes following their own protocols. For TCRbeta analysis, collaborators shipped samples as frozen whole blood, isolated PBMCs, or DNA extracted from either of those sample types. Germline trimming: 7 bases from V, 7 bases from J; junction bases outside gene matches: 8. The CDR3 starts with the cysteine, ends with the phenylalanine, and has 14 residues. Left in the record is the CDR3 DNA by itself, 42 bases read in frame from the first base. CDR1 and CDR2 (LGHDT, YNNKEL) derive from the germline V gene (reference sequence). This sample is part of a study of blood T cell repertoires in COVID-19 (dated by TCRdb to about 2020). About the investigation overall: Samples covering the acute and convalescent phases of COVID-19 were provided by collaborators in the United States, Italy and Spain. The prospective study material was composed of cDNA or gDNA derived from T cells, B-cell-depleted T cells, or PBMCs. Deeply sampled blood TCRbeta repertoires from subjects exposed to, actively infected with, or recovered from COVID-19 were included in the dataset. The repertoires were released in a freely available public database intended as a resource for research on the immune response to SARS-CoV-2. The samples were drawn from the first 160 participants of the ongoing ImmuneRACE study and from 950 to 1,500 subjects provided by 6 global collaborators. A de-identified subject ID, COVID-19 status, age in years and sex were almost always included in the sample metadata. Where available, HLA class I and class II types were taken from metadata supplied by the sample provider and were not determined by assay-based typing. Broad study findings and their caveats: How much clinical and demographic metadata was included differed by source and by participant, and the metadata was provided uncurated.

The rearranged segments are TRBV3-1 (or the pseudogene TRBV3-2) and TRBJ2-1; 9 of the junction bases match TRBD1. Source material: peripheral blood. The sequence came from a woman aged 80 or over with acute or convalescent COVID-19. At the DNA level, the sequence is TGTGCCAGCACCCTGGGACAGGGAGGAAATGAGCAGTTCTTC. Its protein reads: CASTLGQGGNEQFF.